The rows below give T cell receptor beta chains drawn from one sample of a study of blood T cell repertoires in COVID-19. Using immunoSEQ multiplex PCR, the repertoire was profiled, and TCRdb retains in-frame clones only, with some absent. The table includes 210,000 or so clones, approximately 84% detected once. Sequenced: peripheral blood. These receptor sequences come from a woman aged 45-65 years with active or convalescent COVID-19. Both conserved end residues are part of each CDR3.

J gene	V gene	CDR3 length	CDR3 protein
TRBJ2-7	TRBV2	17	CASSGLDWGLASYEQYF
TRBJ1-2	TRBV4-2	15	CASSQERTVNYGYTF
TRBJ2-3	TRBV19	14	CASSIGPSTDTQYF
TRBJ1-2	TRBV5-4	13	CASSFKGARGYTF
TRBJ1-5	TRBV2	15	CASGVTGSGNQPQHF
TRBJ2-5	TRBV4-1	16	CASSQVNRGGQETQYF
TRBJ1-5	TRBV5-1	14	CASSSSGGNQPQHF
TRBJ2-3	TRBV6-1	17	CASSAGTSGRGADTQYF
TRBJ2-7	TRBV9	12	CASSGTGYEQYF
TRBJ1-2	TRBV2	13	CASSPEVSNGYTF
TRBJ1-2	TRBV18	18	CASSLKGQGVVDSSGYTF
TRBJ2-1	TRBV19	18	CASSIDLGTVSSYNEQFF
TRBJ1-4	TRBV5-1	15	CASSLDGARGEKLFF
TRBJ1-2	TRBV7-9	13	CASSPPQGMGYTF
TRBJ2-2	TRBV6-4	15	CASSPGLASTGELFF
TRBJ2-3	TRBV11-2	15	CASSAGQGSTDTQYF
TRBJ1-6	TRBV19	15	CASRAGQVRGSPLHF
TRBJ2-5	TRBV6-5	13	CASKIGGSETQYF
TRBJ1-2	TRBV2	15	CASSEARAGGYGYTF
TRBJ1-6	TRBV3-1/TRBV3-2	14	CASSPHSLLSPLHF
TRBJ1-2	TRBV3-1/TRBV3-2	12	CASSQADRGHTF
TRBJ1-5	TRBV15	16	CATSRAVSFGRQPQHF
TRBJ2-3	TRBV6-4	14	CASSDSQGADTQYF
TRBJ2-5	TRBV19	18	CASSIRFRGLGPQETQYF
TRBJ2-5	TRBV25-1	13	CATRQGAKETQYF
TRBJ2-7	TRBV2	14	CASRVSGGAYEQYF
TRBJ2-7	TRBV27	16	CASSLVSGTGLGEQYF
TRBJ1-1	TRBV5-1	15	CASSLVQGTGTEAFF
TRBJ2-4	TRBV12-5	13	CASGSLGGNIQYF
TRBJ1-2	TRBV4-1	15	CASSQMTAVLYGYTF
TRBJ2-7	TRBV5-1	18	CASRRTGTPGTGTGEQYF
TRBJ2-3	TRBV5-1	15	CASSLGQGGADTQYF